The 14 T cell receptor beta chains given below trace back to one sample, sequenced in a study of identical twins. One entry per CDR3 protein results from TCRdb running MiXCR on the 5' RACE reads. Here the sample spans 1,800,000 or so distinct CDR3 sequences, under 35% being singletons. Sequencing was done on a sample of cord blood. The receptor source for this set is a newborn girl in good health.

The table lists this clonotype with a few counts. DNA of the CDR3: TGCAGTACTGGGAAGCGGGTTTCCTACGAGCAGTACTTC. Protein sequence: CSTGKRVSYEQYF. The chain is built from TRBV20-1 and TRBJ2-7; weak D call: TRBD2 (6 bases). V was cut by 8 bases and J by 1 base, with 15 bases left in between. CDR1 and CDR2 (germline): DFQATT, SNEGSKA (reference sequence). This CDR3 spans 13 amino acids.

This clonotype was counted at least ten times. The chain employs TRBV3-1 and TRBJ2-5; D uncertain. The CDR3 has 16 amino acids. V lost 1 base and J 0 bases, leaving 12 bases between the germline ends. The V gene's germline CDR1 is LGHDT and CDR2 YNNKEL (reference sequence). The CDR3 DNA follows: TGTGCCAGCAGCCAAGGTCGGAAACCGTACCAAGAGACCCAGTACTTC. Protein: CASSQGRKPYQETQYF.

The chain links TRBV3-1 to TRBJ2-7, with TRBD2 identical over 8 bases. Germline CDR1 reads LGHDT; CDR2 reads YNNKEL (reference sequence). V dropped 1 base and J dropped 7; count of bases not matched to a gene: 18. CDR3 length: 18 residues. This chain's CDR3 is CASSQAPWGSGNRNEQYF. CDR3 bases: TGTGCCAGCAGCCAAGCTCCTTGGGGTAGCGGGAATCGCAATGAGCAGTACTTC.

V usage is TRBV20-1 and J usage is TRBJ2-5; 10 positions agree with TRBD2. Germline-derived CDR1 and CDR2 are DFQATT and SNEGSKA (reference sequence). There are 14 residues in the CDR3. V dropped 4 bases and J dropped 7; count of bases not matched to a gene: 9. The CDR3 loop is CSAIGTSVSGTQYF. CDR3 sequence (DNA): TGCAGTGCTATCGGGACTAGCGTGTCTGGGACCCAGTACTTC.

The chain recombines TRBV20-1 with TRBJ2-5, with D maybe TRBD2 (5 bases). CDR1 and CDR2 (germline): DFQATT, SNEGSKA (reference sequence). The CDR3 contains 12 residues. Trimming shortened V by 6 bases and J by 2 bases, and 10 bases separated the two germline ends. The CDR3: CSAAGPQETQYF. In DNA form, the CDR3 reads TGCAGTGCCGCGGGCCCACAAGAGACCCAGTACTTC.

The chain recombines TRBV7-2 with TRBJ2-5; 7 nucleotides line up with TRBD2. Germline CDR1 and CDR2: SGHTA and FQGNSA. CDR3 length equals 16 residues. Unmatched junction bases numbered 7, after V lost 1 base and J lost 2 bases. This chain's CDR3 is CASSLVSASGQETQYF. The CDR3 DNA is TGTGCCAGCAGCTTAGTCTCGGCTAGCGGACAAGAGACCCAGTACTTC. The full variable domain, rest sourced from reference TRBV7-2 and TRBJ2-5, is GAGVSQSPSNKVTEKGKDVELRCDPISGHTALYWYRQSLGQGLEFLIYFQGNSAPDKSGLPSDRFSAERTGGSVSTLTIQRTQQEDSAVYLCASSLVSASGQETQYFGPGTRLLVL.

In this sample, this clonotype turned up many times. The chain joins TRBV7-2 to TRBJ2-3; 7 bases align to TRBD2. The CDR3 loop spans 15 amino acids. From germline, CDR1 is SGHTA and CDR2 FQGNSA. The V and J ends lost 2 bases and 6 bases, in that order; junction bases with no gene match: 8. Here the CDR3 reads CASSLSGGRTDTQYF. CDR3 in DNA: TGTGCCAGCAGCTTATCTGGCGGGAGAACGGATACGCAGTATTTT. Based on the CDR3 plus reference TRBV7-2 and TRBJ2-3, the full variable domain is GAGVSQSPSNKVTEKGKDVELRCDPISGHTALYWYRQSLGQGLEFLIYFQGNSAPDKSGLPSDRFSAERTGGSVSTLTIQRTQQEDSAVYLCASSLSGGRTDTQYFGPGTRLTVL.

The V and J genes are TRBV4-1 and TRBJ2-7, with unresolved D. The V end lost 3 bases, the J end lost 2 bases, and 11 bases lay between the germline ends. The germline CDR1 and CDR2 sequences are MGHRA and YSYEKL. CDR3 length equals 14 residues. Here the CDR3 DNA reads TGCGCCAGCAGCCACGGTGAAGTCACCTACGAGCAGTACTTC. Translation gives CASSHGEVTYEQYF.

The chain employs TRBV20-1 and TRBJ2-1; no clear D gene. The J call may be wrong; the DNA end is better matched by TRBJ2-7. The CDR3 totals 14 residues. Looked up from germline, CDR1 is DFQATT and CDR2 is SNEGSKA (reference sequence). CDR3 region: CSALATGSYNEQYF. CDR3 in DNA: TGCAGTGCTTTAGCAACGGGCTCCTACAATGAGCAGTACTTC.

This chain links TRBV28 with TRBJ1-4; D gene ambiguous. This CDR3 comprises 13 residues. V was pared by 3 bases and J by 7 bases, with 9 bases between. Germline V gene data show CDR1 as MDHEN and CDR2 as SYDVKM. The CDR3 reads CASSFPPGEKLFF. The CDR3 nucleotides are TGTGCCAGCAGTTTCCCTCCGGGTGAAAAACTGTTTTTT. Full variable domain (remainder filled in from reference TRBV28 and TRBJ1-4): DVKVTQSSRYLVKRTGEKVFLECVQDMDHENMFWYRQDPGLGLRLIYFSYDVKMKEKGDIPEGYSVSREKKERFSLILESASTNQTSMYLCASSFPPGEKLFFGSGTQLSVL.

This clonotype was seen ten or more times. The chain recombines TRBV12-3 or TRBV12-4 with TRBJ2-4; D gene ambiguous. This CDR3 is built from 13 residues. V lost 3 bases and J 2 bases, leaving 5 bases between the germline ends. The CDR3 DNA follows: TGTGCCAGCAGTTTCTACCCCAAAAACATTCAGTACTTC. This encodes CASSFYPKNIQYF.

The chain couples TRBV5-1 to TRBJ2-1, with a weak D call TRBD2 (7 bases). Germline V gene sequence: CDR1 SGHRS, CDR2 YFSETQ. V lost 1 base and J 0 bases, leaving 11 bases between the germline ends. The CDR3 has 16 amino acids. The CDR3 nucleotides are TGCGCCAGCAGCTTGACGCGGGGGCGCTCCTACAATGAGCAGTTCTTC. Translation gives CASSLTRGRSYNEQFF.

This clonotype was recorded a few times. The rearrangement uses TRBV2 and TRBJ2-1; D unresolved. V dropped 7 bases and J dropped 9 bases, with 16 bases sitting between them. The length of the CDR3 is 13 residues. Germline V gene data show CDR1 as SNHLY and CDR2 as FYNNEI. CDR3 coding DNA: TGTGCCAGCACGGGTGGGGTAATCAGTGAGCAGTTCTTC. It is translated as CASTGGVISEQFF.

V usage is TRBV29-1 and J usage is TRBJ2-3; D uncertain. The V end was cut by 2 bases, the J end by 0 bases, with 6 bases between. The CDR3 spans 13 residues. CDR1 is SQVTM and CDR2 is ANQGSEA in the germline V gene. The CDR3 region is CSVEPQSTDTQYF. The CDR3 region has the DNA TGCAGCGTTGAACCGCAGAGCACAGATACGCAGTATTTT.